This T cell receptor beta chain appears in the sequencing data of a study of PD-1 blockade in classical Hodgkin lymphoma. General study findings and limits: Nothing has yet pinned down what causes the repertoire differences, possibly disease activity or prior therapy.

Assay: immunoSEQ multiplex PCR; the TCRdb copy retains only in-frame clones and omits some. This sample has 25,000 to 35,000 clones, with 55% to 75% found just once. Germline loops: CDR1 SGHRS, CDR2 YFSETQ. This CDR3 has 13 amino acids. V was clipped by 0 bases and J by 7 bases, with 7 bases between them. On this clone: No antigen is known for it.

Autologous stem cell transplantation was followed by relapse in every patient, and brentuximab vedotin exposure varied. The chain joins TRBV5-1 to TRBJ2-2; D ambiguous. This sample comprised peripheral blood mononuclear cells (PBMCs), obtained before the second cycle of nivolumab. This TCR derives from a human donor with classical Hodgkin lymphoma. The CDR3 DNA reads TGCGCCAGCAGCTTGGCTTTCGACGGGGAGCTGTTTTTT. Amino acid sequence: CASSLAFDGELFF.